This is a list of T cell receptor beta chains from one sample in a study of T cells in Graves' hyperthyroidism and ophthalmopathy. TCRdb reanalysed the multiplex PCR reads using MiXCR and keeps one entry per CDR3 protein. The data show some 360,000 distinct CDR3 sequences, 15% to 20% seen once. Sequencing was done on a sample of blood. The receptors come from a woman aged 40 to 50 with Graves' ophthalmopathy. The CDR3 runs from the conserved cysteine through the conserved F or W. Fields, in order: J gene, clone size, V gene, D gene, CDR3 DNA, CDR3 protein. A D gene is named only where the DNA matches it firmly. Size is omitted from some rows. Given values are once, few, many or a class for expanded clones.

>TRBJ2-2|many|TRBV15|-
TGTGCCACCAAGGGGGGATCTTACACCGGGGAGCTGTTTTTT
CATKGGSYTGELFF
>TRBJ1-6|many|TRBV12-3/TRBV12-4|-
TGTGCCAGCATCATCGAGGGATATAATTCACCCCTCCACTTT
CASIIEGYNSPLHF
>TRBJ1-1|-|TRBV9|-
TGTGCCAGCAGCGCTAATGTCGGCACTGAAGCTTTCTTT
CASSANVGTEAFF
>TRBJ2-5|-|TRBV7-9|TRBD1
TGTGCCAGCAGCTTAGGACAGGGAATGGGACAAGAGACCCCGTACTTC
CASSLGQGMGQETPYF
>TRBJ1-5|many|TRBV24-1|-
TGTGCCACCAGTGATTTTTCCGAAGAGGGTCAGCCCCAGCATTTT
CATSDFSEEGQPQHF
>TRBJ1-1|many|TRBV28|TRBD1
TGTGCCAGCAGCCTCCGGGACAGGGTTAACACTGAAGCTTTCTTT
CASSLRDRVNTEAFF
>TRBJ1-2|few|TRBV24-1|TRBD1
TGTGCCGCGGGACAGGGGAATGGCTACACCTTC
CAAGQGNGYTF
>TRBJ1-1|-|TRBV6-1|TRBD1
TGTGCCAGCAGGTCTACAGGGGAAACTTTCTTT
CASRSTGETFF
>TRBJ2-2|many|TRBV5-1|TRBD2
TGCGCCAGCAGCTTGGCCCCTAGCGGGAGAACCGGGGAGCTGTTTTTT
CASSLAPSGRTGELFF
>TRBJ2-2|many|TRBV4-3|-
TGCGCCAGCAGCCAAGACGAAGTGGAGCTGTTTTTT
CASSQDEVELFF
>TRBJ2-7|many|TRBV5-1|TRBD1
TGCGCCAGCAGCCCCGGACAGGGAAAGACCTACGAGCAGTACTTC
CASSPGQGKTYEQYF
>TRBJ2-2|many|TRBV7-3|-
TGTGCCAGCAGCATCAGCGATGGGTCCGGGGAGCTGTTTTTT
CASSISDGSGELFF
>TRBJ2-4|many|TRBV5-5|-
TGTGCCAGCAGCCAATGGGGGCCGATGGGAGGAAAAAACATTCAGTACTTC
CASSQWGPMGGKNIQYF
>TRBJ1-1|many|TRBV24-1|-
TGTGCCACCACGGGACAATCGAACACTGAAGCTTTCTTT
CATTGQSNTEAFF
>TRBJ1-5|many|TRBV12-3/TRBV12-4|-
TGTGCCAGCAGTTTAGCTGGGACACCACATAGCAATCAGCCCCAGCATTTT
CASSLAGTPHSNQPQHF
>TRBJ1-5|-|TRBV12-3/TRBV12-4|-
TGTGCCAGCAGCCGCGACCTATCAAACGCCCGGAATCAGCCCCAGCATTTT
CASSRDLSNARNQPQHF
>TRBJ2-2|many|TRBV5-6|-
TGTGCCAGCAGCTTGCCCCTTACCGGGGAGCTGTTTTTT
CASSLPLTGELFF
>TRBJ2-2|once|TRBV28|-
TGTGCCAGCAGTTTCCGGTTCCTAAAGCGGACCGGGGAGCTGTTTTTT
CASSFRFLKRTGELFF
>TRBJ2-7|few|TRBV28|-
TGTGCCAGCAGTTTAGGGCACAGAGGGTACGAGCAGTACTTC
CASSLGHRGYEQYF
>TRBJ2-4|-|TRBV6-1|TRBD1
TGTGCCAGCATCCAGGGGGCGGCCAAAAACATTCAGTACTTC
CASIQGAAKNIQYF
>TRBJ1-5|many|TRBV20-1|-
TGCAGTGCCTGGACAGTGAGCAATCAGCCCCAGCATTTT
CSAWTVSNQPQHF
>TRBJ2-7|many|TRBV7-2|-
TGTGCCAGCAGCTTACGGGTGAACTACGAGCAGTACTTC
CASSLRVNYEQYF
>TRBJ1-6|many|TRBV12-3/TRBV12-4|-
TGTGCCAGCAGTTGGGGGACTTCACCCCTCCACTTT
CASSWGTSPLHF
>TRBJ2-7|many|TRBV2|-
TGTGCCAGCAGTGAATTTGGTTTACAGTACTTC
CASSEFGLQYF
>TRBJ1-1|many|TRBV6-6|TRBD1
TGTGCCAGCAGTTACCCGGGACAGAGAGAAGCTTTCTTT
CASSYPGQREAFF